This T cell receptor beta chain was sequenced for a study of a mutant IDH1 vaccine in newly diagnosed glioma. Overall study: Treated patients had a mean age of about 40 years and an approximately 62% male, 37.5% female split. Most had both radiotherapy and temozolomide beforehand; others had only one.

Whole-study findings and limits: Vaccination elicited immune responses in 93.3% of patients.

Profiled with immunoSEQ multiplex PCR; TCRdb holds only in-frame clones, not every one. The sample lists 41,000 or so clones, 78% occurring once. Germline V gene lookup returns CDR1 SGHTA and CDR2 FQGNSA. V dropped 5 bases and J dropped 5 bases, with 27 bases sitting between them. This CDR3 spans 18 amino acids. The sample's time point: week 23, last vaccination. The vaccine gave 300 ug of a 20-mer mutant IDH1 peptide subcutaneously per dose. About this clone: Its cognate antigen is unknown.

This TCR derives from a woman between 35 and 50 years old with glioma. Some clones in this sample may be carry-over from other donors' samples. Specimen: PBMCs, collected from a glioma patient whose treatment included an IDH1 peptide vaccine. The chain employs TRBV7-2 and TRBJ2-5, with D maybe TRBD2 (6 bases). CDR3 amino acids: CASSKTGTLIQAAETQYF. CDR3 coding DNA: TGTGCCAGCAGCAAGACCGGGACTCTCATCCAAGCGGCGGAGACCCAGTACTTC.